Below, 19 T cell receptor beta chains from the same sample are listed, as sequenced in a study of blood T cells in healthy people across ages (dated by TCRdb to 2015 to 2017). The library relied on 5' RACE. The instrument was an Illumina HiSeq 2500. The second PCR ran for roughly 7 to 11 cycles and used a J-beta primer mix along with a sample-barcoded 5' primer. The raw public data were reprocessed by TCRdb itself: fastp quality trimming at Q25, MiXCR clonotype calling, in-frame beta chains only. One record per CDR3 amino acid sequence lists the most common genes and DNA. The sample yields some 760,000 distinct CDR3 sequences; more than 20% were counted once. The top ten clones comprise 3% to 4% of the sample. This same sample was also taken into another study, of T cells of mothers and their children.

The sample taken for sequencing was blood. The receptors stem from a boy younger than 18 in good health.

V usage is TRBV28 and J usage is TRBJ1-4, with a possible D match to TRBD1 (6 bases). V lost 3 bases, J lost 12 bases, and 14 bases lay in between. The CDR3 consists of 13 residues. Germline-derived CDR1 and CDR2 are MDHEN and SYDVKM. This CDR3 reads CASSLWGEGELFF. The CDR3, as DNA: TGTGCCAGCAGTTTGTGGGGGGAGGGGGAACTGTTTTTT.

The CDR3 sequence: CATSLTGGSTDTQYF. DNA for the CDR3: TGTGCCACCAGCTTAACGGGAGGGAGCACAGATACGCAGTATTTT. V gene TRBV15 combines with J gene TRBJ2-3, with TRBD2 matching 8 bases. CDR3 size: 15 residues. After removal of 5 bases from V and 0 bases from J, the junction contained 4 bases not matched to a gene. CDR1 and CDR2 (germline): LNHNV, YYDKDF (reference sequence). Complete variable domain (other parts from reference TRBV15 and TRBJ2-3): DAMVIQNPRYQVTQFGKPVTLSCSQTLNHNVMYWYQQKSSQAPKLLFHYYDKDFNNEADTPDNFQSRRPNTSFCFLDIRSPGLGDTAMYLCATSLTGGSTDTQYFGPGTRLTVL.

V is TRBV4-1 and J is TRBJ1-1; 8 bases are shared with TRBD1. The length of the CDR3 is 15 residues. CDR1 is MGHRA, CDR2 YSYEKL, per germline. Losses at the gene ends were 4 bases for V and 5 bases for J; bases not matched to a gene: 9. The chain's CDR3 is CASSPRDRFLTEAFF. As DNA, the CDR3 is TGCGCCAGCAGCCCCCGGGACAGGTTTCTAACTGAAGCTTTCTTT.

V is TRBV6-1 and J is TRBJ2-5, with TRBD2 matching over 8 bases. Germline CDR1 reads MNHNS; CDR2 reads SASEGT. The CDR3 consists of 18 residues. Germline trimming cut 1 base from V and 5 bases from J; bases unmatched to any gene: 15. The CDR3 DNA reads TGTGCCAGCAGTGAAGTATATGGGACTCGCGGGGGGCCTGAGACCCAGTACTTC. This gives the protein CASSEVYGTRGGPETQYF.

This clonotype was seen a few times. J is TRBJ2-2 and V is TRBV7-3; no clear D. This CDR3 is 13 amino acids long. The V end lost 5 bases, the J end lost 6 bases, and 10 bases lay between the germline ends. The V gene's germline CDR1 is SGHTA and CDR2 FQGTGA. The CDR3 DNA is TGTGCCAGCAGCCCTGTTTCACCCGGGGAGCTGTTTTTT. Translation gives CASSPVSPGELFF.

This clonotype was counted many times. The chain uses TRBV24-1 and TRBJ2-5, with D possibly TRBD1 on 6 matching bases. The CDR3 has 16 residues. Deletions cut 3 bases from V and 3 bases from J, with 16 bases between. CDR1 is KGHDR and CDR2 is SFDVKD in the germline V gene. The CDR3 spells CATSDVRHEGEETQYF. The CDR3 DNA is TGTGCCACCAGTGATGTGAGACACGAGGGGGAAGAGACCCAGTACTTC.

This clonotype was counted between two and nine times. The rearrangement joins TRBV12-3 or TRBV12-4 to TRBJ1-5, with a weak D call TRBD1 (5 bases). Trimming left V 6 bases short and J 4 bases short, with 7 bases between. This CDR3 region has 12 residues. CDR3 DNA sequence: TGTGCCAGCAGGAGGGGAAATCAGCCCCAGCATTTT. Residues: CASRRGNQPQHF.

This clonotype was picked up a small number of times. This sequence joins TRBV7-8 and TRBJ2-3, with 9 bases lining up with TRBD1. CDR1 and CDR2 (germline): SGHVS, FQNEAQ. Trimming at V came to 4 bases and at J to 2 bases, leaving 10 bases not matched to a gene. The CDR3 length is 17 residues. For the CDR3, the DNA is TGTGCCAGCAGCTCCGTCTCGGGACAGGGATACACAGATACGCAGTATTTT. Its protein is CASSSVSGQGYTDTQYF.

V and J are TRBV10-3 and TRBJ1-1; a weak D match, TRBD1 (6 bases). The germline CDR1 and CDR2 sequences are ENHRY and SYGVKD. V shed 10 bases and J shed 0 bases, with 18 bases lying between them. The CDR3 totals 15 residues. This CDR3 is CATESGQRLNTEAFF. Written as DNA, the CDR3 is TGTGCCACCGAGTCCGGACAGCGATTGAACACTGAAGCTTTCTTT.

The V and J genes are TRBV5-1 and TRBJ1-1, with unresolved D. Germline lookup yields CDR1 SGHRS and CDR2 YFSETQ. Trimming pared 4 bases from V and 1 base from J, leaving 8 bases between. The CDR3 length is 13 residues. For the CDR3, the DNA is TGCGCCAGCAGCACCCCCCCGAACACTGAAGCTTTCTTT. It yields the protein CASSTPPNTEAFF.

Comments on this clonotype: The junction does not match germline at one end; this may be a read error. The chain is built from TRBV6-5 and TRBJ2-5; D gene uncertain. The J call may be incorrect, as the DNA end agrees better with TRBJ2-7. CDR1 and CDR2 from the germline V gene are MNHEY and SVGAGI. This CDR3 region has 14 residues. CDR3 sequence: CVSSDLVSPNEQYF. In DNA, the CDR3 is TGTGTCAGCAGCGACCTAGTATCTCCCAACGAGCAGTACTTC.

This clonotype was picked up a small number of times. This chain links TRBV20-1 with TRBJ1-3; 7 bases agree with TRBD1. The V segment lost 6 bases and the J segment 3 bases; nucleotides outside the gene matches: 8. This CDR3 has 14 amino acids. Germline CDR1 is DFQATT and CDR2 is SNEGSKA (reference sequence). The CDR3 bases are TGCAGTGCCCATTTAAGGGGGCTTGGAAACACCATATATTTT. The encoded protein is CSAHLRGLGNTIYF.

This clonotype came up a few times. V is TRBV7-9 and J is TRBJ1-4; 8 nucleotides align to TRBD1. There are 15 residues in the CDR3. Trimming cost V 4 bases and J 5 bases; bases outside gene matches: 6. Germline CDR1 reads SEHNR; CDR2 reads FQNEAQ (reference sequence). The CDR3 spells CASSSQDRANEKLFF. The CDR3 nucleotides are TGTGCCAGCAGCTCACAGGACAGGGCAAATGAAAAACTGTTTTTT.

This chain connects TRBV20-1 to TRBJ2-7, with 7 bases fitting TRBD1. Germline V gives CDR1 DFQATT, CDR2 SNEGSKA (reference sequence). CDR3 length: 13 amino acids. The trim removed 5 bases at V and 2 bases at J, leaving 6 bases unmatched. CDR3 nucleotide sequence: TGCAGTGCTTTCTTCCAGGGGGCCTACGAGCAGTACTTC. Translating gives CSAFFQGAYEQYF.

This clonotype was seen a few times. V and J are TRBV28 and TRBJ2-5; 8 bases are shared with TRBD2. Germline V gene sequence: CDR1 MDHEN, CDR2 SYDVKM. The CDR3 has 14 residues. The trim removed 1 base at V and 5 bases at J, leaving 3 bases unmatched. The CDR3 DNA follows: TGTGCCAGCAGTTTATACGGGAGGGCGGAGACCCAGTACTTC. Its translation: CASSLYGRAETQYF.

This chain links TRBV11-2 with TRBJ1-1; D uncertain. Trimming left V 3 bases short and J 2 bases short, with 10 bases between. Per germline, CDR1 SGHAT and CDR2 FQNNGV. The CDR3 totals 14 residues. The CDR3 DNA follows: TGTGCCAGCAGCTTCTTAGACGGTAACACTGAAGCTTTCTTT. Its translation: CASSFLDGNTEAFF.

Ten or more counts support this clonotype. The chain joins TRBV28 to TRBJ2-2, with D uncertain. V gave up 10 bases and J gave up 6 bases, with 12 bases separating them. Germline values: CDR1 MDHEN, CDR2 SYDVKM. The CDR3 has 12 residues. The CDR3 nucleotides are TGTGCCATCTCACCGCGGTCCGGGGAGCTGTTTTTT. The encoded protein is CAISPRSGELFF.

The CDR3 DNA is TGCAGCTTTGCAGCCGAGGGACAGCCACAAGAGACCCAGTACTTC. This encodes CSFAAEGQPQETQYF. V is TRBV29-1 and J is TRBJ2-5, with TRBD1 matching over 7 bases. The J segment lost 2 bases and the V segment lost 8 bases, leaving 14 bases of the junction unmatched. The CDR3 is made up of 15 amino acids. Germline V gene lookup returns CDR1 SQVTM and CDR2 ANQGSEA.

On this clonotype itself: One end of the junction varies from germline; a read error may be responsible. This chain joins TRBV5-6 and TRBJ1-1; possible D gene TRBD1, 6 bases. Looked up from germline, CDR1 is SGHDT and CDR2 is YYEEEE. The CDR3 runs to 12 residues. CDR3 bases: TGTGCCAGCAGCGCCGGGGACACTAAAGCTTTCTTT. Translation gives CASSAGDTKAFF.